This TCR beta chain was observed in a study of blood T cell repertoires in COVID-19. About the research overall: Spain, Italy and the United States supplied samples that represented acute and convalescent COVID-19. PBMCs, B-cell-depleted T cells, or T cells provided the cDNA or gDNA that made up the material.

Germline loops: CDR1 SGHDT, CDR2 YYEEEE. The CDR3 totals 14 residues. V lost 0 bases and J 8 bases, leaving 14 bases between the germline ends. As originally analysed: Reference gene primer amplification in the assay estimated nucleated cell counts. Sequencing was performed with immunoSEQ multiplex PCR; in TCRdb, only in-frame clones are kept and a portion is missing. That table supplies the V and J calls and clone size; D and trimming were determined from the DNA. This sample carries some 180,000 clones, about 83% of them seen once, and the ten largest clones take roughly 19%. The chain links TRBV5-6 to TRBJ2-5; perhaps TRBD1 as D (5 bases). The material sequenced was peripheral blood. This sequence originates from a woman aged 70-85 years who had recovered from COVID-19. Written as DNA, the CDR3 is TGTGCCAGCAGCTTGGGGGCACTCCAGGGCACCCAGTACTTC. It codes for CASSLGALQGTQYF.